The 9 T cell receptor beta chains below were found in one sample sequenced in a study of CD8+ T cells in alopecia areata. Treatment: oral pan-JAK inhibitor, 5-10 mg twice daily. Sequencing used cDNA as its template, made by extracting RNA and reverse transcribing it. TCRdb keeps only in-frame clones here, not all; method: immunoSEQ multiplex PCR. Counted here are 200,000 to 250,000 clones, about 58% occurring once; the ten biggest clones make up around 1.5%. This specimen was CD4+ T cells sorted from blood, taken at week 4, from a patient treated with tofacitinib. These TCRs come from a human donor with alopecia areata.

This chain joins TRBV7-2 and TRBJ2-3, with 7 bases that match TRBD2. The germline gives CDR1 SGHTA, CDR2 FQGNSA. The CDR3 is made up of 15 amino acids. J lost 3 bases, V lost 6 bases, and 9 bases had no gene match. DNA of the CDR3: TGTGCCAGCAGTCAAGACCAGCGGGGAACAGATACGCAGTATTTT. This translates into CASSQDQRGTDTQYF.

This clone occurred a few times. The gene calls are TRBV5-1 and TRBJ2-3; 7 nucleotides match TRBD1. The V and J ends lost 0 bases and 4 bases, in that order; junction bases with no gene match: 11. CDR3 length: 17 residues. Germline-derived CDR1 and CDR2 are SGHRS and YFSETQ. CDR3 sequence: CASSLGQQGHSADTQYF. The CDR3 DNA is TGCGCCAGCAGCTTGGGACAACAGGGGCATTCGGCAGATACGCAGTATTTT.

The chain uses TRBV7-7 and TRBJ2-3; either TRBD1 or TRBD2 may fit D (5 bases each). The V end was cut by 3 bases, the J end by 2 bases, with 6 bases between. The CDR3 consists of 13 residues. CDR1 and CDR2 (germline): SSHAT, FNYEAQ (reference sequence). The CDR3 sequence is CASSFGATDTQYF. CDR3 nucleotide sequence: TGTGCCAGCAGCTTCGGGGCCACAGATACGCAGTATTTT.

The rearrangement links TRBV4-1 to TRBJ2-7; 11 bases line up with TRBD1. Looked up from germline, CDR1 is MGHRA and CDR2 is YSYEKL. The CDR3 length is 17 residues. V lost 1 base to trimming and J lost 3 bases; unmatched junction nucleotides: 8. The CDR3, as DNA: TGCGCCAGCAGCCAAGTCTTCAGGGGACAGGGGGTCTACGAGCAGTACTTC. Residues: CASSQVFRGQGVYEQYF.

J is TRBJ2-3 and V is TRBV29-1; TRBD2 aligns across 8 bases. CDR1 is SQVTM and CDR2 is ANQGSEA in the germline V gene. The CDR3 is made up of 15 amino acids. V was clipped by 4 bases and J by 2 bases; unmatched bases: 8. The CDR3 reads CSVVGTGGLTDTQYF. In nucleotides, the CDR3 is TGCAGCGTTGTGGGAACGGGGGGGCTCACAGATACGCAGTATTTT.

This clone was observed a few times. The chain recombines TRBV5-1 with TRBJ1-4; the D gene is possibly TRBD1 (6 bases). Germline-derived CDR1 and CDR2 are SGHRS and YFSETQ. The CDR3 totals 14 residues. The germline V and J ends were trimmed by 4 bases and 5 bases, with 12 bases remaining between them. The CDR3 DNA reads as TGCGCCAGCAGCCACGGACAGCAGAATGAAAAACTGTTTTTT. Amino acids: CASSHGQQNEKLFF.

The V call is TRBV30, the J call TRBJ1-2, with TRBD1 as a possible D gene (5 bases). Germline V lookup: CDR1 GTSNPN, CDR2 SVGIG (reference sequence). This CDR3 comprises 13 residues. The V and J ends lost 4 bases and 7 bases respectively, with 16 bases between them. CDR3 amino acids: CAWTLGAGLGYTF. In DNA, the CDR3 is TGTGCCTGGACCCTTGGGGCTGGACTTGGCTACACCTTC.

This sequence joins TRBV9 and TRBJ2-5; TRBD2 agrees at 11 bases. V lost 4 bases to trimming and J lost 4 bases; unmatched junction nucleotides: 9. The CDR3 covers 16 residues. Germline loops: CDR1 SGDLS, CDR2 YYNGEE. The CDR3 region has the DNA TGTGCCAGCAGCCCACGACTAGCGGGGACCGCAGAGACCCAGTACTTC. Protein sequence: CASSPRLAGTAETQYF.

CDR3 in DNA: TGTGCCAGCAGCCTTGCCTCCGGCAGACCTAACCTTTACACCTTC. It codes for CASSLASGRPNLYTF. The gene calls are TRBV7-8 and TRBJ1-2; no clear D. Germline CDR1 SGHVS, CDR2 FQNEAQ. The V gene lost 5 bases and the J gene lost 11 bases, with 24 bases spanning the gap. The CDR3 totals 15 residues. The full variable domain, rest sourced from reference TRBV7-8 and TRBJ1-2, is GAGVSQSPRYKVAKRGQDVALRCDPISGHVSLFWYQQALGQGPEFLTYFQNEAQLDKSGLPSDRFFAERPEGSVSTLKIQRTQQEDSAVYLCASSLASGRPNLYTFGSGTRLTVV.